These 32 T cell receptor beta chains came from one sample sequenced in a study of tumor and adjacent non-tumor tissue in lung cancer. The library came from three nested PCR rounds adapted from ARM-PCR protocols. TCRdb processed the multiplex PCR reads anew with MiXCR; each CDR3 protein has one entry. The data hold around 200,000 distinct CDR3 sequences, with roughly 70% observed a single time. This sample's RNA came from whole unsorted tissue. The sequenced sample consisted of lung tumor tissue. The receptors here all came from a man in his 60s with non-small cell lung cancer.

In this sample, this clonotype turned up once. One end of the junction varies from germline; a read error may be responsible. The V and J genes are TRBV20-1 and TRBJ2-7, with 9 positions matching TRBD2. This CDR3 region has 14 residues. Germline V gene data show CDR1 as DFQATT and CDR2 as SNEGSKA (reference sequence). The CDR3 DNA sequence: TGCGGTGCTAGAGATACAGCGGGGGGACGCGAGCAGTACTTC. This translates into CGARDTAGGREQYF.

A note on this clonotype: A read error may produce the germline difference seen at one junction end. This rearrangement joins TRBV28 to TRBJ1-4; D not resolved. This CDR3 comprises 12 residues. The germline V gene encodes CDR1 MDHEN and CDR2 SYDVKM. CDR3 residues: CTSFSTNEKLFF. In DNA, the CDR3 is TGTACCAGCTTCTCAACTAATGAAAAACTGTTTTTT.

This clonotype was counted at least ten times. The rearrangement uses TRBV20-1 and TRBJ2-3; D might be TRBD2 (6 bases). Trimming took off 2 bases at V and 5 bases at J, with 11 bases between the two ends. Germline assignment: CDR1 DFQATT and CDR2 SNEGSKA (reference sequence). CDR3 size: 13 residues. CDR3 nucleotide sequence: TGCAGTGCTAGACCGACTAGTCGAGATACGCAGTATTTT. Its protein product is CSARPTSRDTQYF.

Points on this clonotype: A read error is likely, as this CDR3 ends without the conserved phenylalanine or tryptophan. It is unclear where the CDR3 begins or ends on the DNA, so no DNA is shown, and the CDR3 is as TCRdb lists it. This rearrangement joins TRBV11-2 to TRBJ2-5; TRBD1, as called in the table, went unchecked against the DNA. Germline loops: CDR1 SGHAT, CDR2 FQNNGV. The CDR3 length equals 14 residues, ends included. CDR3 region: CTSSPATDQETQYL.

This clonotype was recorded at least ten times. CDR3 DNA: TGCGCCAGCAGCCCAGGCAGCCAACCTGGGGAGACCCAGTACTTC. This codes for CASSPGSQPGETQYF. J is TRBJ2-5 and V is TRBV4-3; no firm D call. The germline gives CDR1 LGHNA, CDR2 YSLEER. V was trimmed by 4 bases and J by 5 bases, leaving 17 bases between them. CDR3 length equals 15 residues.

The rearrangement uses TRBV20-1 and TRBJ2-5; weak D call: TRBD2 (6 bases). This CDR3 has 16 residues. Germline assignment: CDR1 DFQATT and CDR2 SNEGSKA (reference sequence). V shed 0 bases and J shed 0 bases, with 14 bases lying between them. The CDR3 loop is CSARDLGGTNQETQYF. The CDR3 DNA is TGCAGTGCTAGAGATCTCGGGGGAACGAACCAAGAGACCCAGTACTTC.

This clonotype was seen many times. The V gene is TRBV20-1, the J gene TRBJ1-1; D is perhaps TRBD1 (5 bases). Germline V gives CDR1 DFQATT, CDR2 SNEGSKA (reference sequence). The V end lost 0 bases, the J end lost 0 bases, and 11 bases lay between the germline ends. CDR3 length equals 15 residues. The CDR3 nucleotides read TGCAGTGCTAGAGATCGGGGGGGACTGAACACTGAAGCTTTCTTT. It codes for CSARDRGGLNTEAFF.

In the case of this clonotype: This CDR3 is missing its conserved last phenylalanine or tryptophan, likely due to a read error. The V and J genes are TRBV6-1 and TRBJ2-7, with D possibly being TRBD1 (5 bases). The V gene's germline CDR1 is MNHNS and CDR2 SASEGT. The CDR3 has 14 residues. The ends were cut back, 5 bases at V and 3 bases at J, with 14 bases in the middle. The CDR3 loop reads CASSPRTPSYEQYL. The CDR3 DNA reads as TGTGCCAGCAGTCCCCGGACACCCAGCTACGAGCAGTACCTC.

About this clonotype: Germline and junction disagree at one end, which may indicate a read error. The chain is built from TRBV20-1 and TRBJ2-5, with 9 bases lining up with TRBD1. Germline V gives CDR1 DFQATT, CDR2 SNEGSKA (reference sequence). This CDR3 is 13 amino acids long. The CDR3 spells CNAKRTGAETQYF. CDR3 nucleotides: TGCAATGCTAAGAGGACAGGGGCAGAGACCCAGTACTTC.

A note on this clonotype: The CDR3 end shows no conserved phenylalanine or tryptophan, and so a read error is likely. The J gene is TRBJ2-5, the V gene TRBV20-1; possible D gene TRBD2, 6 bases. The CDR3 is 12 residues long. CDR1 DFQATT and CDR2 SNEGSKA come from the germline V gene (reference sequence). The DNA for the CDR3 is TGCAGTGCTAGCGGGGGTCGGGAGACTCAGTACTCC. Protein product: CSASGGRETQYS.

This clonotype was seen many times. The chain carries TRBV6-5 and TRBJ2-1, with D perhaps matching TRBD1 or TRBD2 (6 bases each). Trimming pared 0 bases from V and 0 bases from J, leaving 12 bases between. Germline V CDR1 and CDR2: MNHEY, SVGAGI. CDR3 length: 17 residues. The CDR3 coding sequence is TGTGCCAGCAGTTACTCGTACTCGGGGGCCTCCTACAATGAGCAGTTCTTC. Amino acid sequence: CASSYSYSGASYNEQFF.

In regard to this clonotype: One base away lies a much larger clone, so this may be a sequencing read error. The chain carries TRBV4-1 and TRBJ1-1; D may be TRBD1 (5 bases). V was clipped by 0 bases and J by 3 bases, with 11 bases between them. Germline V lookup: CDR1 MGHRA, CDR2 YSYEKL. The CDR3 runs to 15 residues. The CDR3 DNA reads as TGCGCCAGCAGCCAAGAAAGGACAATGTACACTGAAGCTTTCTTT. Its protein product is CASSQERTMYTEAFF.

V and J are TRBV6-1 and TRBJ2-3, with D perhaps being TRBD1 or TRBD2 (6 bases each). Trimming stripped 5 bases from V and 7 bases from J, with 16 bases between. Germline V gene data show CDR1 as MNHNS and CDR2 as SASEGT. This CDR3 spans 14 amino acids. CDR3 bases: TGTGCCAGCAGTACCGGGGGCACCCTGCATACGCAGTATTTT. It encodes CASSTGGTLHTQYF.

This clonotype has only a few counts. The CDR3 loop reads CACQRGGGAATQYF. The CDR3 nucleotides read TGTGCCTGTCAACGAGGCGGGGGGGCTGCTACGCAGTATTTT. The chain carries TRBV30 and TRBJ2-3, with 9 bases that match TRBD2. In germline, CDR1 is GTSNPN, CDR2 SVGIG (reference sequence). V was clipped by 6 bases and J by 8 bases; unmatched bases: 12. The CDR3 runs to 14 residues.

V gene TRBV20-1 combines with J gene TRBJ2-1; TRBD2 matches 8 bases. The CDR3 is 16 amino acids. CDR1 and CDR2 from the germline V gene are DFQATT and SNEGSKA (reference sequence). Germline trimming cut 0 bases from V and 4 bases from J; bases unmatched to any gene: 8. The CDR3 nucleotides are TGCAGTGCTAGAGAATCGGGAGGGTTCCCTTACAATGAGCAGTTCTTC. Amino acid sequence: CSARESGGFPYNEQFF.

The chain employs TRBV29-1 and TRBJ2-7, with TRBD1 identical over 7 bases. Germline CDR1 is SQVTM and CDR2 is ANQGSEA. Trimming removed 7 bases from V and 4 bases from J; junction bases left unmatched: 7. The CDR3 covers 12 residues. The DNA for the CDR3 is TGCAGCGCGACCGGGACAGCGTACGAGCAGTACTTC. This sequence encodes CSATGTAYEQYF.

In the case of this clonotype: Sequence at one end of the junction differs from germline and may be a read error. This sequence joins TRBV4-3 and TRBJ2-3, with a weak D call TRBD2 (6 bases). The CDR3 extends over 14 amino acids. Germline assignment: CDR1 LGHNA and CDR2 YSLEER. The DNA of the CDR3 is TGCGCCAGCAGCCAAGACGGGGGTGCAGATACGCGGTATTTT. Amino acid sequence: CASSQDGGADTRYF.

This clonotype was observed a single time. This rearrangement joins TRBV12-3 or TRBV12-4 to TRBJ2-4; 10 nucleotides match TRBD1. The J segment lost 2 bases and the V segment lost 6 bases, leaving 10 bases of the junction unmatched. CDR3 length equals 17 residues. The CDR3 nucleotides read TGTGCCAGCAGCACGTGGAGACAGGGGGCTTCCAAAAACATTCAGTACTTC. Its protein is CASSTWRQGASKNIQYF.

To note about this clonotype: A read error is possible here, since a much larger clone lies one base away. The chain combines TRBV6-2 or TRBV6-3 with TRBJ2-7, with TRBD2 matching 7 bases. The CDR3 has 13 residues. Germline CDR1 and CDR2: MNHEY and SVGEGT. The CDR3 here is CAIKRGNYYEEYF. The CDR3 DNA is TGTGCCATTAAGCGGGGAAACTACTACGAGGAGTACTTC.

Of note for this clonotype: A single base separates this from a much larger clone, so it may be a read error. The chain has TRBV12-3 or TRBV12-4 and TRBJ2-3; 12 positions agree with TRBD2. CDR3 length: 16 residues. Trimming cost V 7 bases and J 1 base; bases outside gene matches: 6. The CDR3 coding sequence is TGTGCCAGCAATTGGACTAGCGGGATCCGCACAGATACGCAGTATTTT. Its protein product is CASNWTSGIRTDTQYF.

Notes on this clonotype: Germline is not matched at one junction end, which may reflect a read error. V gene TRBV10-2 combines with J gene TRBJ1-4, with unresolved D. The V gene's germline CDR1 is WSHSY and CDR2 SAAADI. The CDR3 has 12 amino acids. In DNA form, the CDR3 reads TGCGCCAGCAGACAGCTGAGTGAAAAACTGTTCTTT. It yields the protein CASRQLSEKLFF.

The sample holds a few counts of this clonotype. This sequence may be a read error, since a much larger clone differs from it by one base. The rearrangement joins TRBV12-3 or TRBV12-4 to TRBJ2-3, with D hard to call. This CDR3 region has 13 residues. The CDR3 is CVSSPLSTDTQYF. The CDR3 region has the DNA TGTGTCAGCAGCCCCCTTAGCACAGATACGCAGTATTTT.

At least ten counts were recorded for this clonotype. This CDR3 reads CSVEDLDPYEQYF. The DNA of the CDR3 is TGCAGCGTTGAAGATTTGGACCCCTACGAGCAGTACTTC. The chain uses TRBV29-1 and TRBJ2-7; unclear D gene. The germline gives CDR1 SQVTM, CDR2 ANQGSEA. The V end lost 0 bases, the J end lost 2 bases, and 8 bases lay between the germline ends. This CDR3 region has 13 residues.

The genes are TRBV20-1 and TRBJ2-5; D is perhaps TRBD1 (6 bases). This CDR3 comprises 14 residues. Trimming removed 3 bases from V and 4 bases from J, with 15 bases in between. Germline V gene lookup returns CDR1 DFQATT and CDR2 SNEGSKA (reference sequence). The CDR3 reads CSARPGQWGETQYF. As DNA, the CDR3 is TGCAGTGCTAGGCCTGGACAGTGGGGAGAGACCCAGTACTTC.

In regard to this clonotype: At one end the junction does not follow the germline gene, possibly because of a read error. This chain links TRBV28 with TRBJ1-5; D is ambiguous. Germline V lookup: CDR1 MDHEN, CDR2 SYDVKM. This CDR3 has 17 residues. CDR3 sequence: CASTTVPLVLSNQPQHF. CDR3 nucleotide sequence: TGTGCCAGCACTACTGTACCTCTAGTGTTGAGCAATCAGCCTCAGCATTTT.

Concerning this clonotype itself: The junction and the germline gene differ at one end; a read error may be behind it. The CDR3 region has the DNA TGCAGTGCTAGAAGGCAGGGTTCACCACTCCACTTT. It codes for CSARRQGSPLHF. V usage is TRBV20-1 and J usage is TRBJ1-6, with D perhaps matching TRBD1 (5 bases). CDR1 DFQATT and CDR2 SNEGSKA come from the germline V gene (reference sequence). The CDR3 is 12 amino acids.

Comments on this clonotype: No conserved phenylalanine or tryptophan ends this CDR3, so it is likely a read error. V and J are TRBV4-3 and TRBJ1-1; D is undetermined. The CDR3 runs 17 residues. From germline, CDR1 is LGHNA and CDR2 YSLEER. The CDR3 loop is CASSHDVPGSSGTEAFS. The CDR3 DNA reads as TGTGCCAGCAGCCATGACGTTCCGGGCAGTTCGGGCACTGAAGCTTTCTCT.

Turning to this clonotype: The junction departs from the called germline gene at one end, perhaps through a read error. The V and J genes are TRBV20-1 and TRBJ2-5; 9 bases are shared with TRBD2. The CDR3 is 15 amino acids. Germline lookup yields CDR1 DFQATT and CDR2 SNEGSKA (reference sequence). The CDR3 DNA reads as TGCGGTGCTAGCCCAATAGCGGGAGAGGGTGAGACCCAGTACTTC. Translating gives CGASPIAGEGETQYF.

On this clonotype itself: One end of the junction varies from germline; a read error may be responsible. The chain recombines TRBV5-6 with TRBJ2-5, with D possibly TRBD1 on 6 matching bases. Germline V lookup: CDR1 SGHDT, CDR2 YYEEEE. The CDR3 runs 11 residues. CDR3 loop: CASSFGDTHYF. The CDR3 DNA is TGTGCCAGCAGCTTTGGGGACACCCACTACTTC.

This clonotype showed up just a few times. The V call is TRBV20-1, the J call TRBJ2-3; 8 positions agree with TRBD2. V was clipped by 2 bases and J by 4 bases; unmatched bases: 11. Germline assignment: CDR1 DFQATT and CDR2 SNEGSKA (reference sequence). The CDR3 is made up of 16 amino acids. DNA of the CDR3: TGCAGTGCTAGAACCCTCTGGCGGGGGGAGCCAGATACGCAGTATTTT. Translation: CSARTLWRGEPDTQYF.

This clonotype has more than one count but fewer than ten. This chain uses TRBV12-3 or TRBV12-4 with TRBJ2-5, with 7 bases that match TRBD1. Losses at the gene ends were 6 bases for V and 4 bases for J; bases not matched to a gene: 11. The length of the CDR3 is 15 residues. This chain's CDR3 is CASRRQGVDSETQYF. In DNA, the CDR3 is TGTGCCAGCAGGCGACAGGGCGTTGATTCAGAGACCCAGTACTTC.

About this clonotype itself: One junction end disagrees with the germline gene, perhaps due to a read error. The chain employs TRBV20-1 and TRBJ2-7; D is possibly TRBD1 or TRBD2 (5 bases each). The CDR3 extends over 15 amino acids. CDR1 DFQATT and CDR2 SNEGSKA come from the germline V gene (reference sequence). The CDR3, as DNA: TGCAGTGTTAGAGCAGCCGGTAGGGGAGACTACGAGCAGTACTTC. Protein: CSVRAAGRGDYEQYF.